These 20 T cell receptor beta chains were all obtained from the same sample, sequenced in a study of blood T cell repertoires in COVID-19. Measured with immunoSEQ multiplex PCR; TCRdb has only the in-frame clones, and not every one. The sample lists about 160,000 clones; 75% to 90% were seen once. The sample was peripheral blood. Receptors were obtained from a woman aged 55-69 years with active or convalescent COVID-19.

This chain joins TRBV6-1 and TRBJ1-5; no clear D. This CDR3 is 15 amino acids long. V was shortened by 3 bases and J by 1 base, with 10 bases between the two germline ends. The germline V gene encodes CDR1 MNHNS and CDR2 SASEGT. CDR3 residues: CASSDQVSSNQPQHF. Here the CDR3 DNA reads TGTGCCAGCAGTGATCAGGTTTCGAGCAATCAGCCCCAGCATTTT.

This clone was counted once. This chain joins TRBV10-3 and TRBJ1-1, with 9 bases fitting TRBD1. The V and J ends lost 10 bases and 4 bases, in that order; junction bases with no gene match: 7. CDR1 and CDR2 from the germline V gene are ENHRY and SYGVKD. The CDR3 is 13 amino acids. The CDR3 protein is CATRTGDSTEAFF. The CDR3 nucleotides are TGTGCCACCCGGACAGGGGATTCCACTGAAGCTTTCTTT.

This clone was counted only a few times. The CDR3 region has the DNA TGTGCCATCAGTGAGTCGACCGGGATTTCACCCCTCCACTTT. It translates to CAISESTGISPLHF. This sequence joins TRBV10-3 and TRBJ1-6; D remains unclear. The CDR3 length is 14 residues. Deletions cut 0 bases from V and 9 bases from J, with 9 bases between. Germline V CDR1 and CDR2: ENHRY, SYGVKD.

This chain joins TRBV30 and TRBJ1-2, with unresolved D. The CDR3 sequence is 12 residues long. Germline V CDR1 and CDR2: GTSNPN, SVGIG (reference sequence). The V end lost 3 bases, the J end lost 5 bases, and 10 bases lay between the germline ends. The CDR3 nucleotides read TGTGCCTGGAGAGTGCGAGGATATGGCTACACCTTC. Protein sequence: CAWRVRGYGYTF.

CDR3 sequence (DNA): TGCGCCAGCAGCCTTTCGGCAGGGAACACTGAAGCTTTCTTT. This codes for CASSLSAGNTEAFF. This sequence joins TRBV4-1 and TRBJ1-1; D gene uncertain. Deletions cut 4 bases from V and 1 base from J, with 10 bases between. Germline loops: CDR1 MGHRA, CDR2 YSYEKL. This CDR3 region has 14 residues.

The V call is TRBV7-9, the J call TRBJ2-7; 9 bases align to TRBD1. CDR1 SEHNR and CDR2 FQNEAQ come from the germline V gene (reference sequence). This CDR3 has 14 residues. J lost 2 bases, V lost 6 bases, and 5 bases had no gene match. The CDR3 DNA is TGTGCCAGCAGTTCGAGACAGGGGGCCTACGAGCAGTACTTC. Translating gives CASSSRQGAYEQYF. Complete variable domain (other parts from reference TRBV7-9 and TRBJ2-7): DTGVSQNPRHKITKRGQNVTFRCDPISEHNRLYWYRQTLGQGPEFLTYFQNEAQLEKSRLLSDRFSAERPKGSFSTLEIQRTEQGDSAMYLCASSSRQGAYEQYFGPGTRLTVT.

The gene calls are TRBV6-1 and TRBJ2-5; 9 bases fit TRBD1. Per the germline V gene, CDR1 is MNHNS and CDR2 is SASEGT. Trimming at V came to 1 base and at J to 3 bases, leaving 9 bases not matched to a gene. There are 17 residues in the CDR3. CDR3 nucleotides: TGTGCCAGCAGTGAAGAGCCGCCCGGGACAGGGAAAGAGACCCAGTACTTC. Translation: CASSEEPPGTGKETQYF.

This clone was counted a single time. V and J are TRBV5-1 and TRBJ2-3, with 11 bases lining up with TRBD2. The V and J ends lost 1 base and 4 bases, in that order; junction bases with no gene match: 14. CDR1 SGHRS and CDR2 YFSETQ come from the germline V gene. This CDR3 contains 19 residues. CDR3 loop: CASSLPPFVLAGVADTQYF. The CDR3 nucleotides read TGCGCCAGCAGCTTGCCCCCGTTTGTACTAGCGGGGGTGGCAGATACGCAGTATTTT.

V gene TRBV7-9 combines with J gene TRBJ1-1, with TRBD1 matching 8 bases. After removal of 5 bases from V and 0 bases from J, the junction contained 5 bases not matched to a gene. The CDR3 is 15 amino acids. The germline V gene has CDR1 SEHNR and CDR2 FQNEAQ (reference sequence). DNA for the CDR3: TGTGCCAGCAGCCCGCGACAGGGGTTGAACACTGAAGCTTTCTTT. It yields the protein CASSPRQGLNTEAFF.

The chain uses TRBV10-3 and TRBJ2-7; 8 nucleotides align to TRBD1. Germline assignment: CDR1 ENHRY and CDR2 SYGVKD. V lost 6 bases to trimming and J lost 9 bases; unmatched junction nucleotides: 7. The CDR3 is made up of 12 amino acids. CDR3 loop: CAIRGQGEGQYF. The CDR3 DNA sequence: TGTGCCATCAGAGGACAGGGTGAAGGGCAGTACTTC.

The V call is TRBV5-1, the J call TRBJ1-2; 7 positions agree with TRBD1. Germline CDR1 is SGHRS and CDR2 is YFSETQ. This CDR3 is built from 15 residues. V trimming: 4 bases; J trimming: 6 bases; junction bases outside the gene matches: 12. The CDR3 DNA follows: TGCGCCAGCAGCCTATCTCTTGGACAGGCGGATGGCTACACCTTC. This translates into CASSLSLGQADGYTF.

This CDR3 reads CASSPPDNPQFEQYF. DNA for the CDR3: TGTGCCAGCTCACCACCCGACAACCCCCAGTTCGAGCAGTACTTC. The chain employs TRBV18 and TRBJ2-7; no firm D call. V lost 0 bases and J 6 bases, leaving 15 bases between the germline ends. This CDR3 comprises 15 residues. Germline assignment: CDR1 KGHSH and CDR2 LQKENI. Looking up the rest from reference TRBV18 and TRBJ2-7 gives the full variable domain: NAGVMQNPRHLVRRRGQEARLRCSPMKGHSHVYWYRQLPEEGLKFMVYLQKENIIDESGMPKERFSAEFPKEGPSILRIQQVVRGDSAAYFCASSPPDNPQFEQYFGPGTRLTVT.

V is TRBV4-3 and J is TRBJ2-3; TRBD1 aligns across 10 bases. J was trimmed by 3 bases and V by 4 bases; bases with no gene match: 10. Germline-derived CDR1 and CDR2 are LGHNA and YSLEER. The CDR3 runs to 17 residues. CDR3 sequence (DNA): TGCGCCAGCAGCCGAGTCTATCAGGGACAGGGGACAGATACGCAGTATTTT. It codes for CASSRVYQGQGTDTQYF.

The V and J genes are TRBV7-9 and TRBJ2-5; perhaps TRBD1 as D (5 bases). Germline CDR1 SEHNR, CDR2 FQNEAQ (reference sequence). The CDR3 sequence is 17 residues long. Trimming left V 6 bases short and J 5 bases short, with 25 bases between. As DNA, the CDR3 is TGTGCCAGCAGTAATGTAATGGGGCCGGGCTACCCCGAGACCCAGTACTTC. As protein: CASSNVMGPGYPETQYF.

This sequence joins TRBV7-9 and TRBJ1-2, with D possibly matching TRBD1 (5 bases). Germline CDR1 and CDR2: SEHNR and FQNEAQ (reference sequence). The V gene lost 1 base and the J gene lost 6 bases, with 12 bases spanning the gap. This CDR3 has 14 residues. This chain's CDR3 is CASSLVVGGNGYTF. CDR3 sequence (DNA): TGTGCCAGCAGCTTAGTCGTCGGGGGGAATGGCTACACCTTC.

A word on this clone: Additional DNA sequences in this sample encode the identical CDR3. The chain has TRBV18 and TRBJ1-5; no clear D. This CDR3 is 13 amino acids long. Germline values: CDR1 KGHSH, CDR2 LQKENI. Trimming stripped 2 bases from V and 4 bases from J, with 6 bases between. The CDR3 sequence: CASSPGENQPQHF. The CDR3 DNA reads TGTGCCAGCTCACCAGGGGAGAATCAGCCCCAGCATTTT.

V gene TRBV19 combines with J gene TRBJ1-3; unclear D gene. The germline V gene encodes CDR1 LNHDA and CDR2 SQIVND (reference sequence). This CDR3 has 16 amino acids. V lost 1 base, J lost 0 bases, and 10 bases lay in between. The CDR3 reads CASSIAGLPSGNTIYF. Written as DNA, the CDR3 is TGTGCCAGTAGTATAGCAGGACTGCCCTCTGGAAACACCATATATTTT.

V and J are TRBV5-6 and TRBJ1-3; D gene uncertain. There are 15 residues in the CDR3. In germline, CDR1 is SGHDT, CDR2 YYEEEE. The V end lost 5 bases, the J end lost 0 bases, and 12 bases lay between the germline ends. The CDR3 here is CASRRRVDSGNTIYF. The CDR3, as DNA: TGTGCCAGCAGAAGGAGGGTGGACTCTGGAAACACCATATATTTT.

CDR3 in amino acids: CASSGTGDQPQHF. As DNA, the CDR3 is TGTGCCAGTAGTGGTACAGGCGATCAGCCCCAGCATTTT. The chain uses TRBV19 and TRBJ1-5, with TRBD1 as a possible D gene (5 bases). Germline V CDR1 and CDR2: LNHDA, SQIVND (reference sequence). Trimming took 5 bases from V and 5 from J, leaving 10 bases between them. The CDR3 length is 13 residues.

V usage is TRBV25-1 and J usage is TRBJ1-2; D gene uncertain. Germline CDR1 reads MGHDK; CDR2 reads SYGVNS. Trimming left V 6 bases short and J 0 bases short, with 14 bases between. This CDR3 has 15 residues. CDR3 sequence reads: CASSVAGGTNYGYTF. The CDR3 DNA sequence: TGTGCCAGCAGCGTCGCAGGAGGGACTAACTATGGCTACACCTTC.